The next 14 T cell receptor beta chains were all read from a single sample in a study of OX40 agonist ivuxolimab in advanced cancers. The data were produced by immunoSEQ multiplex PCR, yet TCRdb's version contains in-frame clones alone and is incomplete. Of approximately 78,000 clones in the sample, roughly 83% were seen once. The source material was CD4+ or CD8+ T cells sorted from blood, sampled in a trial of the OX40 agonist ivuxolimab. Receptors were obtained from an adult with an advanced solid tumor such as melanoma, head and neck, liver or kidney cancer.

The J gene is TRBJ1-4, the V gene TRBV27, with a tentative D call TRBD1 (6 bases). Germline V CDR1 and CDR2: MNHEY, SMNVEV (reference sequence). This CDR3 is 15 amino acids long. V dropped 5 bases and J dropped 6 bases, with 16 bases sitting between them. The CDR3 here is CASSTYRVGDEKLFF. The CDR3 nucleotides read TGTGCCAGCAGTACCTACAGGGTTGGGGATGAAAAACTGTTTTTT.

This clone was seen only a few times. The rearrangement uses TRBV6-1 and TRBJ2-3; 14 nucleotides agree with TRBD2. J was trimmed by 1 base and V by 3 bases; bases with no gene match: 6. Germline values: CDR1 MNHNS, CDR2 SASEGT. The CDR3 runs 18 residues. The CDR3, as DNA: TGTGCCAGCAGTGACATTGGGACTAGCGGGGGCGGCACAGATACGCAGTATTTT. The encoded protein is CASSDIGTSGGGTDTQYF.

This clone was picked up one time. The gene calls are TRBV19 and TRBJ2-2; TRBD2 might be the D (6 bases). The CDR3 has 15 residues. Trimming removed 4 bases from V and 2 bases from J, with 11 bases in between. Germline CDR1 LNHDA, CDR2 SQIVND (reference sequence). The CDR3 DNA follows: TGTGCCAGTAGTACGGGAGTAGGCAACACCGGGGAGCTGTTTTTT. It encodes CASSTGVGNTGELFF.

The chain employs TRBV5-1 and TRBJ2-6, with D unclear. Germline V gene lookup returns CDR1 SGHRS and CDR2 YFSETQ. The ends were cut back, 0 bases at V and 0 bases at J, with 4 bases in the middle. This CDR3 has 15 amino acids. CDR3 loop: CASSLAGSGANVLTF. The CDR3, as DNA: TGCGCCAGCAGCTTGGCCGGCTCTGGGGCCAACGTCCTGACTTTC.

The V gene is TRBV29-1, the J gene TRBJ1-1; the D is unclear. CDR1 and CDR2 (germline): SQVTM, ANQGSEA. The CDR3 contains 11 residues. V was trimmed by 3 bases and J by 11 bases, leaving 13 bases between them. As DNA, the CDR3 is TGCAGCGTTGATTTTGGGTCCGTTGCTTTCTTT. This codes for CSVDFGSVAFF. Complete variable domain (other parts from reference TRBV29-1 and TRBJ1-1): SAVISQKPSRDICQRGTSLTIQCQVDSQVTMMFWYRQQPGQSLTLIATANQGSEATYESGFVIDKFPISRPNLTFSTLTVSNMSPEDSSIYLCSVDFGSVAFFGQGTRLTVV.

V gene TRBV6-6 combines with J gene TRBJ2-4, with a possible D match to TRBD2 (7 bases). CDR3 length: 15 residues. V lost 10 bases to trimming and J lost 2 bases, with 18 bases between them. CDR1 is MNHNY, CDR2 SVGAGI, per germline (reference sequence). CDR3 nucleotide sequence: TGTGCCACGGAATCGGGGGGCGCAACCAAAAACATTCAGTACTTC. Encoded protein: CATESGGATKNIQYF.

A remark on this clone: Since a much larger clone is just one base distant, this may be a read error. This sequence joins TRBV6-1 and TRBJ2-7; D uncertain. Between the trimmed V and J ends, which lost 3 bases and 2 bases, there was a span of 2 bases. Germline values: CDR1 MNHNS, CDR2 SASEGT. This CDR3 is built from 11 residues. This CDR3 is CASSDPYEQYF. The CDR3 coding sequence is TGTGCCAGCAGTGATCCCTACGAGCAGTACTTC.

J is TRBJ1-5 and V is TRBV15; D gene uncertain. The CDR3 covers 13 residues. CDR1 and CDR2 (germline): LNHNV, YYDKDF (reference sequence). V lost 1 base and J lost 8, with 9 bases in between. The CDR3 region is CATSRAPREPQHF. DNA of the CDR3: TGTGCCACCAGCAGAGCCCCCCGGGAGCCCCAGCATTTT.

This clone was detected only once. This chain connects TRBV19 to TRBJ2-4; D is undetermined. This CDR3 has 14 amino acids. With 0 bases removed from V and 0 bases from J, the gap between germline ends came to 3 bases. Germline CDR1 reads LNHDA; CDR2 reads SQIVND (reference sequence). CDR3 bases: TGTGCCAGTAGTATAGACGTAGCCAAAAACATTCAGTACTTC. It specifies CASSIDVAKNIQYF. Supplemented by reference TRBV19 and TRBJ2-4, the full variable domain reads DGGITQSPKYLFRKEGQNVTLSCEQNLNHDAMYWYRQDPGQGLRLIYYSQIVNDFQKGDIAEGYSVSREKKESFPLTVTSAQKNPTAFYLCASSIDVAKNIQYFGAGTRLSVL.

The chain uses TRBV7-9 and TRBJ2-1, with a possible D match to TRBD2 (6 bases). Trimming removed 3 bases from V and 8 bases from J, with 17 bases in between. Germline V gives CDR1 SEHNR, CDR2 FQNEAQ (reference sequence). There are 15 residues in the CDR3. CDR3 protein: CASSFSRDFRDEQFF. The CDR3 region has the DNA TGTGCCAGCAGCTTTAGCCGGGACTTTAGGGATGAGCAGTTCTTC.

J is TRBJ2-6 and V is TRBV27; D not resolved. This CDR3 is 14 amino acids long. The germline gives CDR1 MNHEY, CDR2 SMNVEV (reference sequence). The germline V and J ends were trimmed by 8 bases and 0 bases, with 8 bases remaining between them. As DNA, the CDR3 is TGTGCCAGCGCACTCAGCTCTGGGGCCAACGTCCTGACTTTC. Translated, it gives CASALSSGANVLTF.

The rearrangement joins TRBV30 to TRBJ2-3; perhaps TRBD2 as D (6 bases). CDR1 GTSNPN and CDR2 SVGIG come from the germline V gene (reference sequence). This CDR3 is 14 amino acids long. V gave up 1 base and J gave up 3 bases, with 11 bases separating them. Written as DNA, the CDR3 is TGTGCCTGGAGTGGCGGGGCCCTTACAGATACGCAGTATTTT. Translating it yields CAWSGGALTDTQYF.

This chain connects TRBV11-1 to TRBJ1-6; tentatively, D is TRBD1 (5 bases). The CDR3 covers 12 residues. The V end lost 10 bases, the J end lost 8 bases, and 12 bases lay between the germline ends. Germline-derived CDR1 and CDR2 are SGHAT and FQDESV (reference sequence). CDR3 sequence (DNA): TGTGCCACCGGGACCGTAGATTCACCCCTCCACTTT. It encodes CATGTVDSPLHF.

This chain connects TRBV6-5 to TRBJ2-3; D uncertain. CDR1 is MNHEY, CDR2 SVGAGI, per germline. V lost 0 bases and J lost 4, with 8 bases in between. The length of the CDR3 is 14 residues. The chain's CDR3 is CASSYSTVADTQYF. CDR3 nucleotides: TGTGCCAGCAGTTACTCTACCGTCGCAGATACGCAGTATTTT.